In its sample, the clone carrying this T cell receptor (beta chain) was seen many times. Its antigen is as yet unknown. The data stem from a study of cytomegalovirus exposure and HLA in healthy donors. Whole-study results and caveats: A later analysis, which compared TCR beta chains of equal frequency, found the HLA-associated ones more clonally expanded. Listed as cytomegalovirus-associated were 150 or so TCR beta chains.

Trimming pared 6 bases from V and 8 bases from J, leaving 16 bases between. The V gene's germline CDR1 is LGHNA and CDR2 YNFKEQ. The CDR3 length is 13 residues. Amplification used 60 Vbeta primers and 13 Jbeta primers. Per the original data handling: About 10 million shared chains were among around 80 million unique TCR beta chains counted in a later analysis. The data were produced by immunoSEQ multiplex PCR, yet TCRdb's version contains in-frame clones alone and is incomplete. V and J calls plus clone size are reproduced from that table; the DNA served to infer D and trimming. The sample has around 67,000 clones; approximately 67% are singletons.

The rearrangement uses TRBV4-2 and TRBJ1-2; perhaps TRBD1 as D (5 bases). Sequencing input: PBMCs. This receptor was obtained from a woman aged 25-40 years in good health and CMV-seronegative. CDR3 DNA sequence: TGTGCCAGCAGTCCCACAGGAACAGAAGGCTACACCTTC. It translates to CASSPTGTEGYTF.